This TCR beta chain emerged from a study of T cell responses to AZD1222 COVID-19 vaccine. TCRdb's table, derived via immunoSEQ multiplex PCR, lists solely in-frame clones and lacks some. Among about 130,000 clones listed, roughly 90% were seen once. Findings of the study overall: There were vaccine-associated CD4 TCRs across spike, dominant at 160-218 and 743-854. Repertoires were obtained only post-peak T cell response. After two AZD1222 doses, spike-specific TCR breadth and depth rose versus day 0.

A word on this clone: Its antigen is undetermined.

J gave up 6 bases and V 2 bases, and 15 bases lay outside the gene matches. The CDR3 totals 18 residues. Germline loops: CDR1 LGHDT, CDR2 YNNKEL (reference sequence). The TCR sequence derives from an adult who received the AZD1222 COVID-19 vaccine. The gene calls are TRBV3-1 (or the pseudogene TRBV3-2) and TRBJ2-3; 9 bases align to TRBD1. Sequenced here: peripheral blood, sampled 28 days after the second AZD1222 dose. For the CDR3, the DNA is TGTGCCAGCAGCCAATTTCCACAGGGGGCCGTTCCCGGGGATACGCAGTATTTT. Its translation: CASSQFPQGAVPGDTQYF.